The clone carrying this TCR beta chain was counted only a few times. The target antigen is unknown. This specimen comes from a study of cytomegalovirus exposure and HLA in healthy donors. PCR amplification relied on 60 Vbeta primers (plus 13 Jbeta primers). The data were produced by immunoSEQ multiplex PCR, yet TCRdb's version contains in-frame clones alone and is incomplete. The data show some 180,000 clones, roughly 8.7% seen once. Study results and caveats: HLA alleles showed associations with about 15,000 TCR beta sequences in a later analysis, at a 0.05 false discovery rate. Analyses of presence/absence relied on an assumption of roughly uniform sequencing depth across donors.

V lost 7 bases, J lost 1 base, and 6 bases stayed unmatched. The germline V gene has CDR1 WSHSY and CDR2 SAAADI. CDR3 length equals 15 residues. The genes are TRBV10-2 and TRBJ2-2; 7 nucleotides agree with TRBD1. Sequencing was carried out using PBMCs. The clonotype was recovered from a woman in her twenties or thirties in good health and CMV-seropositive. Here the CDR3 reads CASIMDRRNTGELFF. The CDR3 DNA follows: TGCGCCAGCATTATGGACAGGAGGAACACCGGGGAGCTGTTTTTT.